Listed below are T cell receptor beta chains from one sample, sequenced in a study of cytomegalovirus exposure and HLA in healthy donors. The data were produced by immunoSEQ multiplex PCR, yet TCRdb's version contains in-frame clones alone and is incomplete. The table records under 200,000 clones, approximately 71% of them present only once. The sequenced material came from PBMCs. Receptor source: a girl aged 5 to 17 in good health and CMV-seronegative. CDR3s include the opening cysteine and the closing phenylalanine or tryptophan. The D gene is left open where the match is weak. Size is stated for part of the rows, as once, few or many counts, or as a class when the clone is expanded.

few	TRBV5-4	TRBJ2-5	TRBD1	CASSSGTDQETQYF	TGTGCCAGCAGCTCCGGGACAGACCAAGAGACCCAGTACTTC
NA	TRBV30	TRBJ1-6	TRBD1	CAWRNRGNSPLHF	TGTGCCTGGAGAAACAGGGGTAATTCCCCCCTCCACTTT
NA	TRBV4-2	TRBJ1-4	TRBD1	CASSQDWDREGEKLFF	TGTGCCAGCAGCCAAGATTGGGACAGGGAAGGGGAAAAACTGTTTTTT
NA	TRBV29-1	TRBJ1-3	NA	CSVSHRTDSGNTIYF	TGCAGCGTCAGCCACCGGACAGACTCTGGAAACACCATATATTTT
NA	TRBV5-4	TRBJ1-2	TRBD1	CASSLGEGQDNYGYTF	TGTGCCAGCAGCTTGGGGGAGGGACAGGACAACTATGGCTACACCTTC
NA	TRBV12-5	TRBJ1-1	NA	CASGLDRNTEAFF	TGTGCTAGTGGTCTCGACAGGAACACTGAAGCTTTCTTT
NA	TRBV29-1	TRBJ1-5	NA	CSVGRDSNQPQHF	TGCAGCGTTGGCAGGGATAGCAATCAGCCCCAGCATTTT
NA	TRBV19	TRBJ2-1	NA	CASSIEGYRGNEQFF	TGTGCCAGTAGTATTGAGGGTTACAGAGGCAATGAGCAGTTCTTC
NA	TRBV7-3	TRBJ1-6	NA	CASSLSQGHNSPLHF	TGTGCCAGCAGCTTATCACAGGGCCATAATTCACCCCTCCACTTT
NA	TRBV19	TRBJ2-4	NA	CASSMWTDKAKNIQYF	TGTGCCAGTAGTATGTGGACAGACAAGGCCAAAAACATTCAGTACTTC
once	TRBV2	TRBJ2-1	TRBD2	CASSVRAGGNNEQFF	TGTGCCAGCAGTGTACGAGCGGGGGGGAACAATGAGCAGTTCTTC
NA	TRBV5-4	TRBJ1-1	TRBD1	CASSLQGAHTEAFF	TGTGCCAGCAGCTTGCAGGGGGCTCATACTGAAGCTTTCTTT
NA	TRBV29-1	TRBJ1-5	NA	CSTRVGGVDQPQHF	TGCAGCACTCGGGTCGGGGGAGTCGACCAGCCCCAGCATTTT
NA	TRBV30	TRBJ1-1	NA	CAWSTIGQFEAFF	TGTGCCTGGAGTACCATCGGACAGTTTGAAGCTTTCTTT
once	TRBV2	TRBJ2-7	TRBD1	CASRGTGSYEQYF	TGTGCCAGCAGAGGGACAGGTTCCTACGAGCAGTACTTC
few	TRBV19	TRBJ1-2	TRBD1	CASTGTGGLYYGYTF	TGTGCCAGTACCGGGACAGGGGGCTTGTACTATGGCTACACCTTC
NA	TRBV13	TRBJ2-5	TRBD2	CASSLSGIGGEETQYF	TGTGCCAGCAGCTTAAGCGGGATCGGGGGAGAAGAGACCCAGTACTTC
NA	TRBV6-1	TRBJ1-5	TRBD1	CASEGGQGSQPQHF	TGTGCCAGCGAGGGGGGACAGGGCAGTCAGCCCCAGCATTTT
NA	TRBV5-4	TRBJ2-2	NA	CASSPTGTYNTGELFF	TGTGCCAGCAGTCCGACCGGGACTTATAACACCGGGGAGCTGTTTTTT
NA	TRBV7-8	TRBJ1-5	TRBD1	CASSSAGGPSRQPQHF	TGTGCCAGCAGCTCTGCAGGGGGACCAAGCAGACAGCCCCAGCATTTT
NA	TRBV19	TRBJ2-3	TRBD2	CASSIVVASGYTDTQYF	TGTGCCAGTAGTATAGTAGTGGCTAGCGGGTACACAGATACGCAGTATTTT
NA	TRBV10-3	TRBJ1-2	TRBD1	CAIRGRTGIRANYGYTF	TGTGCCATCCGTGGTCGGACAGGGATTCGAGCTAACTATGGCTACACCTTC
NA	TRBV5-1	TRBJ2-5	NA	CASRRGETQYF	TGCGCCAGCCGAAGGGGGGAGACCCAGTACTTC
few	TRBV2	TRBJ1-6	NA	CASSEVGELGHSDSPLHF	TGTGCCAGCAGTGAGGTGGGTGAACTGGGACATTCTGATTCACCCCTCCACTTT
NA	TRBV15	TRBJ1-1	TRBD1	CAGSSGPGQGNTEAFF	TGTGCCGGGTCTAGCGGCCCGGGACAGGGGAACACTGAAGCTTTCTTT
few	TRBV7-9	TRBJ2-7	TRBD1	CASTRRTGLYEQYF	TGTGCCAGTACTCGGAGGACAGGGCTCTACGAGCAGTACTTC
NA	TRBV11-2	TRBJ2-5	TRBD1	CASTLSGTGGETQYF	TGTGCCAGCACCCTTAGTGGGACAGGGGGAGAGACCCAGTACTTC
NA	TRBV6-1	TRBJ1-6	NA	CASSGWRANSPLHF	TGTGCCAGCAGTGGGTGGAGGGCGAATTCACCCCTCCACTTT
NA	TRBV7-9	TRBJ2-7	NA	CASSPPTEYEQYF	TGTGCCAGCAGCCCCCCTACTGAATACGAGCAGTACTTC
NA	TRBV18	TRBJ1-5	NA	CASSGQPDQPQHF	TGTGCCAGCTCAGGACAGCCCGATCAGCCCCAGCATTTT
NA	TRBV6-5	TRBJ1-2	NA	CASSSQGNNYGYTF	TGTGCCAGCAGCTCCCAGGGAAATAACTATGGCTACACCTTC
NA	TRBV5-1	TRBJ2-2	NA	CASSLDRAHAGELFF	TGCGCCAGCAGCTTGGACAGGGCCCACGCCGGGGAGCTGTTTTTT
NA	TRBV19	TRBJ1-1	NA	CASREGDTEAFF	TGTGCCAGCAGGGAGGGGGACACTGAAGCTTTCTTT
NA	TRBV2	TRBJ2-1	TRBD2	CASCHGTLGLALADEQFF	TGTGCCAGCTGCCACGGGACACTGGGACTAGCACTAGCCGACGAGCAGTTCTTC
NA	TRBV19	TRBJ1-2	TRBD1	CASSITDKRGQDSGYTF	TGTGCCAGTAGTATAACAGATAAGAGGGGGCAAGATTCTGGCTACACCTTC
once	TRBV2	TRBJ2-2	NA	CASKYGSVDTGELFF	TGTGCCAGCAAGTACGGCAGCGTTGACACCGGGGAGCTGTTTTTT
NA	TRBV19	TRBJ2-2	TRBD1	CASKVTGDSGTGELFF	TGTGCCAGTAAGGTGACAGGGGATTCGGGAACCGGGGAGCTGTTTTTT
few	TRBV7-9	TRBJ2-1	TRBD2	CASSLVASGGNEQFF	TGTGCCAGCAGCTTAGTAGCTAGCGGGGGAAATGAGCAGTTCTTC
NA	TRBV7-3	TRBJ1-4	TRBD1	CASSPDRVGEKLFF	TGTGCCAGCAGTCCCGACAGGGTCGGAGAAAAACTGTTTTTT
once	TRBV2	TRBJ2-1	NA	CASSEDRAPYNEQFF	TGTGCCAGCAGTGAAGACAGGGCTCCCTACAATGAGCAGTTCTTC
NA	TRBV27	TRBJ1-2	NA	CASSLFYGQYGYTF	TGTGCCAGCAGTTTGTTTTATGGGCAATATGGCTACACCTTC
NA	TRBV6-6	TRBJ1-1	TRBD1	CASSPTGEEAFF	TGTGCCAGCAGCCCGACAGGGGAGGAAGCTTTCTTT
NA	TRBV7-9	TRBJ2-5	TRBD1	CASSPRTFRGPQETQYF	TGTGCCAGCAGCCCCAGAACTTTCAGGGGGCCACAAGAGACCCAGTACTTC
NA	TRBV9	TRBJ2-1	TRBD2	CASSPSGNEQFF	TGTGCCAGCAGCCCTAGCGGGAATGAGCAGTTCTTC
once	TRBV29-1	TRBJ1-2	NA	CSAYGGSNYGYTF	TGCAGCGCATACGGGGGGTCTAACTATGGCTACACCTTC
NA	TRBV4-1	TRBJ2-1	TRBD1	CASSPGQGGSSYNEQFF	TGCGCCAGCAGCCCGGGACAGGGTGGGAGCTCCTACAATGAGCAGTTCTTC
few	TRBV6-5	TRBJ1-3	NA	CASIPGSNSGNTIYF	TGTGCCAGCATTCCCGGGTCAAACTCTGGAAACACCATATATTTT
few	TRBV6-5	TRBJ1-1	TRBD1	CASSTRDRARAFF	TGTGCCAGCAGTACCCGGGACAGGGCTAGAGCTTTCTTT
few	TRBV7-7	TRBJ2-5	TRBD2	CASSLGGIAGGETQYF	TGTGCTAGCAGCTTGGGGGGGATAGCGGGGGGCGAGACCCAGTACTTC
few	TRBV6-5	TRBJ1-5	NA	CASSLSSNQPQHF	TGTGCCAGCAGCCTTAGTAGCAATCAGCCCCAGCATTTT
NA	TRBV6-5	TRBJ1-1	TRBD1	CASSRVQGGTEAFF	TGTGCCAGCAGCCGAGTACAGGGGGGTACTGAAGCTTTCTTT
NA	TRBV4-1	TRBJ1-3	TRBD1	CASSQGQGRGNTIYF	TGCGCCAGCAGCCAAGGACAGGGGAGGGGAAACACCATATATTTT
NA	TRBV5-6	TRBJ1-2	NA	CASSLTGSNDGYTF	TGTGCCAGCAGCTTGACAGGGTCCAATGATGGCTACACCTTC
few	TRBV29-1	TRBJ1-1	NA	CSAGQNTEAFF	TGCAGCGCCGGACAGAACACTGAAGCTTTCTTT
NA	TRBV5-1	TRBJ1-1	NA	CASSLSGGVDTEAFF	TGCGCCAGCAGCTTGTCGGGGGGTGTGGACACTGAAGCTTTCTTT
NA	TRBV5-1	TRBJ2-2	TRBD2	CASSPGTSANTGELFF	TGCGCCAGCAGCCCAGGGACTAGCGCGAACACCGGGGAGCTGTTTTTT